This T cell receptor beta chain was recorded in a study of shared clonotypes between healthy human individuals. In the naive CD8 group, cells lacked CD45RO and were positively selected for CCR7, so terminally differentiated effector memory CD45RA+ cells were left out. Produced via immunoSEQ multiplex PCR; TCRdb's table is partial and in-frame only. The data show about 2.2 million clones, with approximately 92% seen just once and about 1.7% held by the top ten. About this clone itself: The antigen is undetermined.

Germline CDR1 MDHEN, CDR2 SYDVKM. V lost 3 bases to trimming and J lost 5 bases, with 15 bases between them. The CDR3 extends over 15 amino acids. Study-wide results and caveats: Donor scarcity curtailed the genetic and exposure-history diversity represented herein.

Sequences were obtained from naive CD8+ T cells from PBMCs. The TCR sequence derives from a young man in good health. Some clones in this sample may be carry-over from other donors' samples. The rearrangement joins TRBV28 to TRBJ2-3; a weak D match, TRBD1 (6 bases). The CDR3 here is CASSFKTGPRDTQYF. CDR3 nucleotides: TGTGCCAGCAGTTTTAAGACAGGACCACGAGATACGCAGTATTTT.